The 28 T cell receptor beta chains listed next were all sequenced from one sample in a study of blood T cell repertoires in COVID-19 (dated by TCRdb to 2018 to 2020). The library was made by the immunoSEQ multiplex PCR assay. The immuneACCESS repertoire file appears here via TCRdb, limited to in-frame rearrangements. These files lack a portion of the clones; in checked studies, under half of the deficit traces to unresolved V genes, and the cause of the others is not known. The sample table shows about 76,000 clones, and less than 90% are seen once. The ten most abundant clones make up 18% of the sample. The sample was peripheral blood. Source of these receptors: a human donor in a cohort sampled during active COVID-19.

The chain is built from TRBV5-6 and TRBJ1-3; a weak D match, TRBD1 (6 bases). The CDR3 totals 16 residues. The ends were cut back, 0 bases at V and 1 base at J, with 11 bases in the middle. CDR1 is SGHDT and CDR2 is YYEEEE in the germline V gene. CDR3 DNA sequence: TGTGCCAGCAGCTTGGGTGGGGGCAAGTCTGGAAACACCATATATTTT. This codes for CASSLGGGKSGNTIYF.

The rearrangement joins TRBV28 to TRBJ2-1; D is possibly TRBD2 (6 bases). Trimming shortened V by 3 bases and J by 7 bases, and 16 bases separated the two germline ends. Germline assignment: CDR1 MDHEN and CDR2 SYDVKM. This CDR3 has 15 residues. The CDR3 DNA reads TGTGCCAGCAGTTTGGGGACTTGGGTTTGGAATGAGCAGTTCTTC. The encoded protein is CASSLGTWVWNEQFF.

This clone was recorded only once. The CDR3 DNA reads as TGTGCCAGCAGTCCCCCACAGGTCAGGAACACTGAAGCTTTCTTT. Encoded protein: CASSPPQVRNTEAFF. The chain employs TRBV27 and TRBJ1-1; maybe TRBD1 (5 bases). Germline V gives CDR1 MNHEY, CDR2 SMNVEV (reference sequence). Trimming removed 5 bases at V and 1 base at J, with 14 bases between. The CDR3 loop spans 15 amino acids.

This rearrangement joins TRBV7-9 to TRBJ2-7, with D perhaps TRBD1 (7 bases). Between the trimmed V and J ends, which lost 5 bases and 6 bases, there was a span of 17 bases. Per germline, CDR1 SEHNR and CDR2 FQNEAQ (reference sequence). This CDR3 is 14 amino acids long. CDR3 loop: CASSIPTGTREQYF. In DNA, the CDR3 is TGTGCCAGCAGCATACCGACAGGGACTCGCGAGCAGTACTTC.

V is TRBV3-1 (or the pseudogene TRBV3-2) and J is TRBJ1-2; D might be TRBD1 (5 bases). The CDR3 spans 13 residues. The V end was cut by 0 bases, the J end by 5 bases, with 7 bases between. Germline CDR1 is LGHDT and CDR2 is YNNKEL (reference sequence). The CDR3 here is CASSQEQAYGYTF. CDR3 in DNA: TGTGCCAGCAGCCAAGAACAGGCATATGGCTACACCTTC.

The chain recombines TRBV11-2 with TRBJ2-7; D is possibly TRBD2 (7 bases). V was clipped by 8 bases and J by 4 bases, with 12 bases between them. Per the germline V gene, CDR1 is SGHAT and CDR2 is FQNNGV. This CDR3 is 12 amino acids long. CDR3 in DNA: TGTGCCAGCGGGGGGGGCAGATACGAGCAGTACTTC. This translates into CASGGGRYEQYF. Looking up the rest from reference TRBV11-2 and TRBJ2-7 gives the full variable domain: EAGVAQSPRYKIIEKRQSVAFWCNPISGHATLYWYQQILGQGPKLLIQFQNNGVVDDSQLPKDRFSAERLKGVDSTLKIQPAKLEDSAVYLCASGGGRYEQYFGPGTRLTVT.

V and J are TRBV5-5 and TRBJ2-1, with 9 bases aligning to TRBD2. J lost 7 bases, V lost 6 bases, and 5 bases had no gene match. CDR1 is SGHKS, CDR2 YYEKEE, per germline (reference sequence). The length of the CDR3 is 13 residues. The CDR3 DNA follows: TGTGCCAGCATGGCGGGGGGGAAAAATGAGCAGTTCTTC. Its protein is CASMAGGKNEQFF. The full variable domain, completed using reference TRBV5-5 and TRBJ2-1, is DAGVTQSPTHLIKTRGQQVTLRCSPISGHKSVSWYQQVLGQGPQFIFQYYEKEERGRGNFPDRFSARQFPNYSSELNVNALLLGDSALYLCASMAGGKNEQFFGPGTRLTVL.

The CDR3 protein is CASSQGQGARQPQHF. The CDR3 DNA reads TGTGCCAGCAGCCAGGGACAGGGGGCACGGCAGCCCCAGCATTTT. J is TRBJ1-5 and V is TRBV3-1 (or the pseudogene TRBV3-2); TRBD1 matches at 12 bases. CDR1 and CDR2 (germline): LGHDT, YNNKEL (reference sequence). Trimming at V came to 3 bases and at J to 7 bases, leaving 4 bases not matched to a gene. CDR3 size: 15 residues.

This chain uses TRBV29-1 with TRBJ2-2; 7 bases map to TRBD1. Germline lookup yields CDR1 SQVTM and CDR2 ANQGSEA. V was pared by 8 bases and J by 0 bases, with 6 bases of the junction left unmatched. The CDR3 length is 14 residues. The DNA of the CDR3 is TGCAGCACCACCGGGACAGCGAACACCGGGGAGCTGTTTTTT. It translates to CSTTGTANTGELFF.

The chain combines TRBV20-1 with TRBJ2-1; 9 bases fit TRBD2. The CDR3 is 15 residues long. The junction had 10 bases not matched to a gene; V was cut back by 3 bases and J by 7 bases. CDR1 is DFQATT, CDR2 SNEGSKA, per germline (reference sequence). CDR3 coding DNA: TGCAGTGCTAGTGGAAGCCGGACTAGCGATAATGAGCAGTTCTTC. Translation: CSASGSRTSDNEQFF.

This clone was observed a handful of times. The chain employs TRBV6-5 and TRBJ1-5, with D possibly being TRBD1 (5 bases). Germline CDR1 reads MNHEY; CDR2 reads SVGAGI. V lost 2 bases, J lost 5 bases, and 7 bases lay in between. The CDR3 spans 13 residues. Written as DNA, the CDR3 is TGTGCCAGCAGTTACGGCAGGGATCAGCCCCAGCATTTT. This codes for CASSYGRDQPQHF.

V usage is TRBV11-3 and J usage is TRBJ2-1; a possible D gene is TRBD2 (5 bases). Trimming stripped 5 bases from V and 9 bases from J, with 20 bases between. There are 15 residues in the CDR3. Germline V gene sequence: CDR1 SGHNT, CDR2 YENEEA. For the CDR3, the DNA is TGTGCCAGCAGCACCGGCACGGGGTTGAGAGGTGAGCAGTTCTTC. Encoded protein: CASSTGTGLRGEQFF.

The genes are TRBV6-5 and TRBJ1-6, with TRBD1 identical over 8 bases. After removal of 3 bases from V and 9 bases from J, the junction contained 10 bases not matched to a gene. The germline V gene encodes CDR1 MNHEY and CDR2 SVGAGI. CDR3 length: 16 amino acids. The CDR3 here is CASSYGDGQGRSPLHF. The CDR3, as DNA: TGTGCCAGCAGTTATGGAGACGGACAGGGACGTTCACCCCTCCACTTT.

This clone occurred once. The chain is built from TRBV7-2 and TRBJ2-1; no reliable D call. This CDR3 is 15 amino acids long. The germline CDR1 and CDR2 sequences are SGHTA and FQGNSA. V lost 0 bases and J lost 4, with 10 bases in between. CDR3 sequence (DNA): TGTGCCAGCAGCTTAGCTTGGCGGAGATACAATGAGCAGTTCTTC. Protein: CASSLAWRRYNEQFF.

This clone was counted a few times. V and J are TRBV27 and TRBJ1-1; D may be TRBD1 (6 bases). The CDR3 consists of 14 residues. The V end was cut by 6 bases, the J end by 4 bases, with 15 bases between. Germline CDR1 reads MNHEY; CDR2 reads SMNVEV (reference sequence). CDR3 in amino acids: CASSLQGSGTEAFF. In nucleotides, the CDR3 is TGTGCCAGCAGCTTACAGGGTAGCGGCACTGAAGCTTTCTTT.

A word on this clone: Other DNA sequences in the same sample also yield this CDR3. This chain's CDR3 is CASSLGSYNEQFF. The CDR3, as DNA: TGCGCCAGCAGCTTGGGTAGCTACAATGAGCAGTTCTTC. The genes are TRBV5-1 and TRBJ2-1; unclear D gene. The germline CDR1 and CDR2 sequences are SGHRS and YFSETQ. The V end lost 0 bases, the J end lost 3 bases, and 4 bases lay between the germline ends. The CDR3 is made up of 13 amino acids.

V gene TRBV11-2 combines with J gene TRBJ2-1; a possible D gene is TRBD1 (6 bases). Looked up from germline, CDR1 is SGHAT and CDR2 is FQNNGV. The V gene lost 1 base and the J gene lost 3 bases, with 13 bases spanning the gap. The length of the CDR3 is 16 residues. CDR3 sequence (DNA): TGTGCCAGCAGCTTAGCTTACGGGACAAACTACAATGAGCAGTTCTTC. This gives the protein CASSLAYGTNYNEQFF.

The V call is TRBV24-1, the J call TRBJ2-4; 7 bases agree with TRBD1. CDR3 length equals 15 residues. CDR1 and CDR2 (germline): KGHDR, SFDVKD. The V and J ends lost 5 bases and 2 bases, in that order; junction bases with no gene match: 5. In DNA form, the CDR3 reads TGTGCCACCAGTGGAGAGACAGGGACCAAAAACATTCAGTACTTC. Its translation: CATSGETGTKNIQYF.

In this sample, this clone turned up once. The chain employs TRBV5-4 and TRBJ2-1; 7 bases are shared with TRBD1. Germline V gives CDR1 SGHNT, CDR2 YYREEE (reference sequence). The CDR3 covers 15 residues. After removal of 4 bases from V and 0 bases from J, the junction contained 4 bases not matched to a gene. CDR3 amino acids: CASSLDRDSYNEQFF. In DNA, the CDR3 is TGTGCCAGCAGCCTCGACAGGGACTCCTACAATGAGCAGTTCTTC.

The chain couples TRBV4-3 to TRBJ2-7; D call uncertain. The germline V gene has CDR1 LGHNA and CDR2 YSLEER. V was shortened by 0 bases and J by 7 bases, with 25 bases between the two germline ends. The CDR3 is 18 amino acids. CDR3 region: CASSQDYRPPTAFEEQYF. The CDR3 DNA is TGCGCCAGCAGCCAAGATTATCGACCGCCTACAGCCTTCGAAGAGCAGTACTTC.

This clone was counted a few times. This chain links TRBV5-6 with TRBJ1-6; 10 bases are a match to TRBD1. Trimming took 5 bases from V and 7 from J; bases not matched to a gene: 6. Germline-derived CDR1 and CDR2 are SGHDT and YYEEEE. There are 15 residues in the CDR3. CDR3 in amino acids: CASRKDRGLNSPLHF. The CDR3 DNA sequence: TGTGCCAGCAGAAAAGACAGGGGGCTGAATTCACCCCTCCACTTT.

The table lists this clone with a few counts. The DNA for the CDR3 is TGTGCCAGCAGCTTGCGGGAAGCCCCAACTAATGAAAAACTGTTTTTT. Translation: CASSLREAPTNEKLFF. This chain links TRBV7-9 with TRBJ1-4; no clear D gene. The CDR3 has 16 residues. Germline V gives CDR1 SEHNR, CDR2 FQNEAQ (reference sequence). The V and J ends lost 3 bases and 0 bases respectively, with 11 bases between them. The variable domain in full, with the rest retrieved from reference TRBV7-9 and TRBJ1-4, is DTGVSQNPRHKITKRGQNVTFRCDPISEHNRLYWYRQTLGQGPEFLTYFQNEAQLEKSRLLSDRFSAERPKGSFSTLEIQRTEQGDSAMYLCASSLREAPTNEKLFFGSGTQLSVL.

This chain connects TRBV5-6 to TRBJ2-2, with 9 bases fitting TRBD1. The CDR3 loop spans 17 amino acids. The V gene's germline CDR1 is SGHDT and CDR2 YYEEEE. J was trimmed by 1 base and V by 4 bases; bases with no gene match: 8. Here the CDR3 DNA reads TGTGCCAGCAGCCCCCTTCAGGACAGGGGGAACACCGGGGAGCTGTTTTTT. Amino acid sequence: CASSPLQDRGNTGELFF.

This clone has only one observation. V usage is TRBV7-2 and J usage is TRBJ1-3, with TRBD1 as a possible D gene (5 bases). V lost 3 bases and J 3 bases, leaving 12 bases between the germline ends. Germline CDR1 and CDR2: SGHTA and FQGNSA. The CDR3 contains 15 residues. CDR3 bases: TGTGCCAGCAGCTTGCTTTGGACAAATGGAAACACCATATATTTT. Encoded protein: CASSLLWTNGNTIYF.

The rearrangement uses TRBV7-6 and TRBJ1-2, with TRBD1 matching 8 bases. Germline assignment: CDR1 SGHVS and CDR2 FNYEAQ. The J segment lost 6 bases and the V segment lost 1 base, leaving 4 bases of the junction unmatched. This CDR3 is built from 14 residues. This chain's CDR3 is CASSLVTTGDGYTF. The CDR3 DNA sequence: TGTGCCAGCAGCTTAGTGACGACAGGGGATGGCTACACCTTC. The full variable domain, with the rest looked up from reference TRBV7-6 and TRBJ1-2, is GAGVSQSPRYKVTKRGQDVALRCDPISGHVSLYWYRQALGQGPEFLTYFNYEAQQDKSGLPNDRFSAERPEGSISTLTIQRTEQRDSAMYRCASSLVTTGDGYTFGSGTRLTVV.

This chain uses TRBV4-3 with TRBJ2-3; D remains unclear. V lost 0 bases and J 4 bases, leaving 8 bases between the germline ends. The CDR3 is 14 residues long. Per germline, CDR1 LGHNA and CDR2 YSLEER. Written as DNA, the CDR3 is TGCGCCAGCAGCCAAGATTACGGTGCAGATACGCAGTATTTT. The encoded protein is CASSQDYGADTQYF.

This rearrangement joins TRBV18 to TRBJ2-5, with 7 bases lining up with TRBD1. Germline trimming cut 3 bases from V and 3 bases from J; bases unmatched to any gene: 1. The CDR3 is made up of 13 amino acids. CDR1 KGHSH and CDR2 LQKENI come from the germline V gene. The CDR3 is CASSPTGEETQYF. CDR3 bases: TGTGCCAGCTCACCTACAGGGGAAGAGACCCAGTACTTC.

Note on this clone: The same CDR3 is also encoded by other DNA sequences in this sample. The chain employs TRBV9 and TRBJ1-5; 9 bases line up with TRBD1. Per the germline V gene, CDR1 is SGDLS and CDR2 is YYNGEE. The CDR3 is made up of 15 amino acids. With 0 bases clipped from V and 2 bases from J, the junction kept 0 bases outside the gene matches. CDR3 amino acids: CASSVGDRGNQPQHF. The CDR3 nucleotides are TGTGCCAGCAGCGTAGGGGACAGGGGCAATCAGCCCCAGCATTTT.